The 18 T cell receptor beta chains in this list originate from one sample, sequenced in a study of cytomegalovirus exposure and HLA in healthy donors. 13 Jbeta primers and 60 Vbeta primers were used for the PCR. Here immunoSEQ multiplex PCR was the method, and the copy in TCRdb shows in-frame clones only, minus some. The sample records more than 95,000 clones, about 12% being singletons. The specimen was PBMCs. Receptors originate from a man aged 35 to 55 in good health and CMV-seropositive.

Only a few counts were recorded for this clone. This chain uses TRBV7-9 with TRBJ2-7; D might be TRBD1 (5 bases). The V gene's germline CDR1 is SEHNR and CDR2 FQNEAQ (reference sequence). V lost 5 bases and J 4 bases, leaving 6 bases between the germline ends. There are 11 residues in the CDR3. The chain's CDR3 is CASSPGYEQYF. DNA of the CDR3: TGTGCCAGCAGCCCAGGGTACGAGCAGTACTTC.

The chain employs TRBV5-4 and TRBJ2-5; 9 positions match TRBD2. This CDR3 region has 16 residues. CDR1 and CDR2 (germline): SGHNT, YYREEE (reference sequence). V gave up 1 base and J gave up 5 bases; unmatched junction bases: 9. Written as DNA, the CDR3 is TGTGCCAGCAGCTTGTCTTACGGGACTAGCCTCGAGACCCAGTACTTC. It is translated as CASSLSYGTSLETQYF.

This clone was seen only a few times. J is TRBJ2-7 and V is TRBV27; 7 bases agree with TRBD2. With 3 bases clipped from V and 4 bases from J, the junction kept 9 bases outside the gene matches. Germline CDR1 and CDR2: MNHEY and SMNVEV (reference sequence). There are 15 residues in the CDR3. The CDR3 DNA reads TGTGCCAGCAGTTTTCAAGCGGGATTCTCTTACGAGCAGTACTTC. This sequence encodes CASSFQAGFSYEQYF.

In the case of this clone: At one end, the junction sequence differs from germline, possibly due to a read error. CDR3 region: CSASLPQSGIF. As DNA, the CDR3 is TGCAGTGCTAGTCTGCCCCAATCAGGTATCTTC. The chain joins TRBV20-1 to TRBJ2-1; unclear D gene. This CDR3 spans 11 amino acids. Germline V gene sequence: CDR1 DFQATT, CDR2 SNEGSKA (reference sequence).

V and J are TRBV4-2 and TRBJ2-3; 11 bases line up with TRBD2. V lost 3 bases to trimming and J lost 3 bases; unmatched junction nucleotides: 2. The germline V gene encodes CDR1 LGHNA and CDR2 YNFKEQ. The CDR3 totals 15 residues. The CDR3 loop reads CASSQVAGGTDTQYF. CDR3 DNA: TGTGCCAGCAGCCAGGTAGCGGGGGGGACAGATACGCAGTATTTT.

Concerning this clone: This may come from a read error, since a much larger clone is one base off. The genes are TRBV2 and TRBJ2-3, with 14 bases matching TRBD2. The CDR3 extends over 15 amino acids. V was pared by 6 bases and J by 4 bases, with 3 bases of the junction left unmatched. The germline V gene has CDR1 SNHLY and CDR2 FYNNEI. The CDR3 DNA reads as TGTGCCAGCAGCCTGGGACTAGCGGGAGCAGATACGCAGTATTTT. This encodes CASSLGLAGADTQYF.

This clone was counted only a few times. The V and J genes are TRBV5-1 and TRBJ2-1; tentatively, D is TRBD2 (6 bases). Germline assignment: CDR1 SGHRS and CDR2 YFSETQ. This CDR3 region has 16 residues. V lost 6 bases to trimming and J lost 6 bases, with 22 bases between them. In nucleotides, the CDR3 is TGCGCCAGCACGAGACTAGTAAATATGGTAGCCAATGAGCAGTTCTTC. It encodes CASTRLVNMVANEQFF.

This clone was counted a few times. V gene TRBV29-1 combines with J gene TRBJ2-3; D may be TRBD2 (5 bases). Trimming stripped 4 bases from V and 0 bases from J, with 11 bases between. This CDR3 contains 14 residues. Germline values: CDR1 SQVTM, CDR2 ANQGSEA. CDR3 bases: TGCAGCGTTGGTTTAGAGCGGAGCACAGATACGCAGTATTTT. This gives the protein CSVGLERSTDTQYF.

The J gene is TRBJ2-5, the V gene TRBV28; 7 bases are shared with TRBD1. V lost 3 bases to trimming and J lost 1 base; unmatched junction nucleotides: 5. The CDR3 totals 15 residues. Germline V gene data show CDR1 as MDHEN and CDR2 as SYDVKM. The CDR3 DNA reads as TGTGCCAGCAGTTTCACCGGGACAGTCCAAGAGACCCAGTACTTC. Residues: CASSFTGTVQETQYF.

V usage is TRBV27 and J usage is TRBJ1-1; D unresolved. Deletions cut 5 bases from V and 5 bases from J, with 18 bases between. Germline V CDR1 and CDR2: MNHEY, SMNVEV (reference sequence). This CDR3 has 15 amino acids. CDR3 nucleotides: TGTGCCAGCAGTCTCAGTGGACCCCGAGGGACTGAAGCTTTCTTT. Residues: CASSLSGPRGTEAFF.

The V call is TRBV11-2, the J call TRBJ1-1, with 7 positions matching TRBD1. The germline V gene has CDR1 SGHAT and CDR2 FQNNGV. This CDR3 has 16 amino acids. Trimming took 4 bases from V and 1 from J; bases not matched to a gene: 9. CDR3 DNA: TGTGCCAGCAGCTCAATCCGGGACAGACAGAACACTGAAGCTTTCTTT. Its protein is CASSSIRDRQNTEAFF.

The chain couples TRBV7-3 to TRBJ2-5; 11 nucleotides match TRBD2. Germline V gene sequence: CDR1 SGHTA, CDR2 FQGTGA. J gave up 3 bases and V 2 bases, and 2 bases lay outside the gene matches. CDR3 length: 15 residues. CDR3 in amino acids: CASSLAGLAEETQYF. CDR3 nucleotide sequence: TGTGCCAGCAGCTTAGCGGGACTAGCGGAAGAGACCCAGTACTTC.

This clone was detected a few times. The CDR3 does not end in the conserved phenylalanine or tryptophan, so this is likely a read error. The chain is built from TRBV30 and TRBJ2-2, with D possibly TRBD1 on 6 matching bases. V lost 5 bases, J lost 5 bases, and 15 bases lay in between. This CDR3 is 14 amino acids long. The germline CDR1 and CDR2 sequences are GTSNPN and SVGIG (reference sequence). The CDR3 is CAWETGTQTGELFL. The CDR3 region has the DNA TGTGCCTGGGAGACCGGGACACAAACCGGGGAGCTGTTTCTT.

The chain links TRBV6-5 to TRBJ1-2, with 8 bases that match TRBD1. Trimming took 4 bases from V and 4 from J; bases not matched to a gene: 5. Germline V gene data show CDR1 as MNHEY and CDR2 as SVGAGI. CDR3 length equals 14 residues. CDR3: CASSFRTGTYGYTF. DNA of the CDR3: TGTGCCAGCAGTTTCAGGACAGGGACCTATGGCTACACCTTC.

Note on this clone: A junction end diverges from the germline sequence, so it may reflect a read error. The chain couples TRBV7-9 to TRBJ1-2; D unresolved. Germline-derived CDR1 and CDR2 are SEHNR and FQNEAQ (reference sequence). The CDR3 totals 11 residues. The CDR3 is CASSLSYCYTF. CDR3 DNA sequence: TGTGCCAGCAGCTTATCCTATTGCTACACCTTC.

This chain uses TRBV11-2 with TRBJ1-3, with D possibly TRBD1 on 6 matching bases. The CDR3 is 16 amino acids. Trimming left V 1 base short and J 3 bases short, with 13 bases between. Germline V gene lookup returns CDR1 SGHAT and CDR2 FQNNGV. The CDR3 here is CASSLALGAGGNTIYF. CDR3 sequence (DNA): TGTGCCAGCAGCTTAGCTTTGGGGGCTGGTGGAAACACCATATATTTT.

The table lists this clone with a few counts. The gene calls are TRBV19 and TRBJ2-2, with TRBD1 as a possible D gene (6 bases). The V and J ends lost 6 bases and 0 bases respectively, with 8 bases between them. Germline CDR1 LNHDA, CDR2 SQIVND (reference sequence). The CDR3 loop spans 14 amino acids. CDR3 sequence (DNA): TGTGCCAGTAGCCGGACAGCGAACACCGGGGAGCTGTTTTTT. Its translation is CASSRTANTGELFF.

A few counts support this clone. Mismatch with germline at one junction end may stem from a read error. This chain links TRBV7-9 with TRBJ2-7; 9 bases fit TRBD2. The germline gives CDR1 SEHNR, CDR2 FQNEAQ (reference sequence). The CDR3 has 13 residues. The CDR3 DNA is TGTGCCAGCAGATTAGCGGGAGAAGGCGAGCAGTACTTC. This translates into CASRLAGEGEQYF.